The 18 T cell receptor beta chains in this list originate from one sample, sequenced in a study of blood T cells in healthy people across ages. A second PCR of roughly 7 to 11 cycles used a sample-barcoded 5' primer and a J-beta primer mix. In TCRdb, the 5' RACE reads were re-called with MiXCR into one record per CDR3 protein. The repertoire holds 750,000 to 850,000 distinct CDR3 sequences, 20% to 25% seen once, with roughly 3.8% in the top ten. These same data were also listed under a study on T cells of mothers and their children.

The sample consisted of blood. All receptors derive from a boy aged 5-17 years in good health.

This clonotype was detected only a few times. This chain joins TRBV28 and TRBJ2-3; no clear D. Germline CDR1 and CDR2: MDHEN and SYDVKM. Trimming stripped 10 bases from V and 2 bases from J, with 13 bases between. The CDR3 covers 13 residues. Written as DNA, the CDR3 is TGTGCCACCATAGGGTACTTCACAGATACGCAGTATTTT. Translated: CATIGYFTDTQYF.

The genes are TRBV4-1 and TRBJ1-6; TRBD1 agrees at 7 bases. J gave up 9 bases and V 5 bases, and 10 bases lay outside the gene matches. The germline V gene has CDR1 MGHRA and CDR2 YSYEKL. The CDR3 spans 15 residues. CDR3 nucleotide sequence: TGCGCCAGCAGCTACAGGGGTATCACGAGTTCACCCCTCCACTTT. This codes for CASSYRGITSSPLHF.

This clonotype was picked up a small number of times. The chain is built from TRBV3-1 and TRBJ2-7, with TRBD2 identical over 9 bases. Germline-derived CDR1 and CDR2 are LGHDT and YNNKEL (reference sequence). CDR3 length equals 15 residues. Trimming took 1 base from V and 3 from J; bases not matched to a gene: 4. CDR3 nucleotide sequence: TGTGCCAGCAGCCAAGCGGGACTAGCCCACTACGAGCAGTACTTC. Translating it yields CASSQAGLAHYEQYF.

In this sample, this clonotype turned up a few times. J is TRBJ2-4 and V is TRBV18; D gene uncertain. The CDR3 spans 15 residues. Trimming took off 4 bases at V and 0 bases at J, with 10 bases between the two ends. The germline V gene has CDR1 KGHSH and CDR2 LQKENI. CDR3 coding DNA: TGTGCCAGCTCACTTTTTGAGATAGCCAAAAACATTCAGTACTTC. This sequence encodes CASSLFEIAKNIQYF.

This clonotype was found a few times. The V gene is TRBV5-1, the J gene TRBJ1-4; 10 nucleotides match TRBD1. CDR1 is SGHRS, CDR2 YFSETQ, per germline. J was trimmed by 8 bases and V by 7 bases; bases with no gene match: 11. The CDR3 is 15 residues long. CDR3 bases: TGCGCCAGCCTTGTCCGACAGGGGGCGGGGGAAAAACTGTTTTTT. It translates to CASLVRQGAGEKLFF.

As DNA, the CDR3 is TGCAGCGCTTTGGCACCGGGACAGGGGGACTACACCTTC. Encoded protein: CSALAPGQGDYTF. The genes are TRBV29-1 and TRBJ1-2; 11 nucleotides align to TRBD1. V was clipped by 7 bases and J by 10 bases; unmatched bases: 11. Germline V gene lookup returns CDR1 SQVTM and CDR2 ANQGSEA. CDR3 length: 13 residues.

This clonotype occurred a few times. The chain joins TRBV18 to TRBJ2-2, with TRBD1 as a possible D gene (6 bases). V gave up 0 bases and J gave up 2 bases, with 10 bases separating them. Germline V CDR1 and CDR2: KGHSH, LQKENI. This CDR3 comprises 16 residues. The CDR3 sequence is CASSPPQGPNTGELFF. The CDR3 DNA reads TGTGCCAGCTCACCACCTCAGGGGCCCAACACCGGGGAGCTGTTTTTT.

This clonotype was observed a few times. This sequence joins TRBV5-1 and TRBJ1-2; D remains unclear. Germline lookup yields CDR1 SGHRS and CDR2 YFSETQ. The CDR3 has 12 residues. V was clipped by 0 bases and J by 8 bases, with 8 bases between them. CDR3 sequence: CASSLELEGYTF. For the CDR3, the DNA is TGCGCCAGCAGCTTGGAGCTGGAAGGCTACACCTTC.

This clonotype was detected only a few times. The V call is TRBV4-1, the J call TRBJ1-2; D not certain. CDR3 length: 14 amino acids. In germline, CDR1 is MGHRA, CDR2 YSYEKL. V lost 1 base and J 2 bases, leaving 8 bases between the germline ends. For the CDR3, the DNA is TGCGCCAGCAGCCAAGGAGAAGTGAACTATGGCTACACCTTC. Protein sequence: CASSQGEVNYGYTF.

CDR3 sequence reads: CSARAWTGTNYGYTF. For the CDR3, the DNA is TGCAGTGCTAGAGCGTGGACAGGGACTAACTATGGCTACACCTTC. This chain uses TRBV20-1 with TRBJ1-2; 8 bases align to TRBD1. J gave up 0 bases and V 1 base, and 4 bases lay outside the gene matches. The CDR3 is 15 residues long. Germline V CDR1 and CDR2: DFQATT, SNEGSKA (reference sequence).

The CDR3 protein is CASSALTGRGSYEQYF. The CDR3 DNA follows: TGTGCCAGCAGCGCCCTCACAGGGCGGGGCTCCTACGAGCAGTACTTC. V and J are TRBV13 and TRBJ2-7, with D perhaps assigned TRBD1 or TRBD2 (6 bases each). The V gene's germline CDR1 is PRHDT and CDR2 FYEKMQ (reference sequence). The CDR3 has 16 residues. Deletions cut 5 bases from V and 0 bases from J, with 17 bases between. Complete variable domain (other parts from reference TRBV13 and TRBJ2-7): AAGVIQSPRHLIKEKRETATLKCYPIPRHDTVYWYQQGPGQDPQFLISFYEKMQSDKGSIPDRFSAQQFSDYHSELNMSSLELGDSALYFCASSALTGRGSYEQYFGPGTRLTVT.

This clonotype was counted a few times. The chain links TRBV7-2 to TRBJ2-5; 7 positions match TRBD1. The V and J ends lost 5 bases and 2 bases, in that order; junction bases with no gene match: 2. The CDR3 consists of 13 residues. Germline CDR1 is SGHTA and CDR2 is FQGNSA. CDR3 loop: CASSEDRQETQYF. The CDR3 nucleotides read TGTGCCAGCAGCGAGGACAGGCAAGAGACCCAGTACTTC.

DNA of the CDR3: TGCGCCAGCAGCCCCGGAGGGGGGTTGATCACTGAAGCTTTCTTT. It yields the protein CASSPGGGLITEAFF. The chain combines TRBV4-3 with TRBJ1-1, with D maybe TRBD1 (6 bases). The CDR3 spans 15 residues. Germline CDR1 is LGHNA and CDR2 is YSLEER. Deletions cut 4 bases from V and 4 bases from J, with 16 bases between.

This clonotype has more than one count but fewer than ten. This chain links TRBV3-1 with TRBJ2-3; D is undetermined. Trimming removed 4 bases from V and 6 bases from J, with 17 bases in between. The CDR3 has 15 residues. Germline V lookup: CDR1 LGHDT, CDR2 YNNKEL (reference sequence). The CDR3 spells CASSLISQGSDTQYF. CDR3 coding DNA: TGTGCCAGCAGCCTGATTAGTCAAGGTTCGGATACGCAGTATTTT.

The chain uses TRBV14 and TRBJ2-3, with D possibly being TRBD2 (5 bases). The V end lost 4 bases, the J end lost 6 bases, and 14 bases lay between the germline ends. Germline CDR1 and CDR2: SGHDN and FVKESK. The CDR3 loop spans 14 amino acids. The CDR3 sequence is CASSLPLPGDTQYF. The CDR3 region has the DNA TGTGCCAGCAGCCTGCCCCTCCCGGGGGATACGCAGTATTTT.

This clonotype occurred a few times. The chain carries TRBV28 and TRBJ2-7; D not resolved. This CDR3 is built from 11 residues. Deletions cut 5 bases from V and 2 bases from J, with 4 bases between. CDR1 is MDHEN, CDR2 SYDVKM, per germline. CDR3 nucleotides: TGTGCCAGCAGTAACGCCTACGAGCAGTACTTC. It codes for CASSNAYEQYF.

A few counts support this clonotype. The chain uses TRBV6-5 and TRBJ2-5; 11 nucleotides agree with TRBD1. The germline V gene encodes CDR1 MNHEY and CDR2 SVGAGI. V was pared by 6 bases and J by 3 bases, with 6 bases of the junction left unmatched. The CDR3 totals 15 residues. The CDR3 sequence is CASRTGGQGEETQYF. As DNA, the CDR3 is TGTGCCAGCAGGACCGGGGGACAGGGGGAAGAGACCCAGTACTTC.

For the CDR3, the DNA is TGTGCCATCAGTGATGGTCTAGCGGGAGCGGATACGCAGTATTTT. Protein sequence: CAISDGLAGADTQYF. This chain joins TRBV10-3 and TRBJ2-3, with 10 bases identical to TRBD2. V was clipped by 3 bases and J by 6 bases; unmatched bases: 6. Germline V CDR1 and CDR2: ENHRY, SYGVKD. The CDR3 length is 15 residues.